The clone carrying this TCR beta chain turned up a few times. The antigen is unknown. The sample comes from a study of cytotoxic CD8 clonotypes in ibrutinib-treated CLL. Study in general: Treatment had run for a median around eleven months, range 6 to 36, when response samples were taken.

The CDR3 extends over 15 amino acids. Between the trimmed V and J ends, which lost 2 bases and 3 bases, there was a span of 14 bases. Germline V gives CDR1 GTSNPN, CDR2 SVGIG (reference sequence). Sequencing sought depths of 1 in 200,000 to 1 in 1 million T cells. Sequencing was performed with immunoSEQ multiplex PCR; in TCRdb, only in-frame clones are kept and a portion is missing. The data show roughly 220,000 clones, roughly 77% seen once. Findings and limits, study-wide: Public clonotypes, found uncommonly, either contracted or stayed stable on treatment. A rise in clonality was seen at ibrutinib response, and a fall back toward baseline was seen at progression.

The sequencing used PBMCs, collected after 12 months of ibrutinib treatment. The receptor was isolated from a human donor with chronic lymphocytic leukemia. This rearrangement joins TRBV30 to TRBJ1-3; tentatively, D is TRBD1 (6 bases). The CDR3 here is CAWSTGGAFGNTIYF. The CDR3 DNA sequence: TGTGCCTGGAGTACCGGGGGCGCATTTGGAAACACCATATATTTT.